This T cell receptor beta chain was sequenced for a study of shared clonotypes between healthy human individuals. Germline V CDR1 and CDR2: SQVTM, ANQGSEA. The CDR3 runs to 12 residues. Turning to this clone: Within the sample, other DNA sequences also encode this same CDR3.

The method was immunoSEQ multiplex PCR; TCRdb's version includes in-frame clones alone and lacks a portion of them. Here the sample spans more than 1,200,000 clones, approximately 98.5% being singletons. The source of this sequence is a man aged 25-45 years in good health. The rearrangement links TRBV29-1 to TRBJ2-1, with 7 positions matching TRBD1. The sequenced sample consisted of naive CD4+ T cells sorted from blood. Stated subset: CD45RA+ positively selected. The CDR3 spells CSIGGPYNEQFF. CDR3 in DNA: TGCAGTATAGGGGGCCCCTACAATGAGCAGTTCTTC.